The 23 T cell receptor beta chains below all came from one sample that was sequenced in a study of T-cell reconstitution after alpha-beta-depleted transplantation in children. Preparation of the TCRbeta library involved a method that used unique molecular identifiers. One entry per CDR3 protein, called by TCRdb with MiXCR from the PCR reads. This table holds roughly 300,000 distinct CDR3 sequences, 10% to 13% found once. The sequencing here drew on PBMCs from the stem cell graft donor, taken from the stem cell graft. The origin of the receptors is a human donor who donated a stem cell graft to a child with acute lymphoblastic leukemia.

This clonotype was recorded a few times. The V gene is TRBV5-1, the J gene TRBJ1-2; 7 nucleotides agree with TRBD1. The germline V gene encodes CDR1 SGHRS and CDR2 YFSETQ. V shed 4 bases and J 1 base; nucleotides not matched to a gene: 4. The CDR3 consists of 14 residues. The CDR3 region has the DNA TGCGCCAGCAGCGGGGGACAGTATAACTATGGCTACACCTTC. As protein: CASSGGQYNYGYTF.

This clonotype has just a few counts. The CDR3 is CASSRSRGARGYTF. The CDR3 coding sequence is TGTGCCAGCAGCCGCTCGCGGGGCGCGCGAGGCTACACCTTC. The V and J genes are TRBV3-1 and TRBJ1-2; a weak D match, TRBD1 (5 bases). The V gene lost 4 bases and the J gene lost 8 bases, with 17 bases spanning the gap. CDR1 is LGHDT and CDR2 is YNNKEL in the germline V gene (reference sequence). CDR3 length equals 14 residues.

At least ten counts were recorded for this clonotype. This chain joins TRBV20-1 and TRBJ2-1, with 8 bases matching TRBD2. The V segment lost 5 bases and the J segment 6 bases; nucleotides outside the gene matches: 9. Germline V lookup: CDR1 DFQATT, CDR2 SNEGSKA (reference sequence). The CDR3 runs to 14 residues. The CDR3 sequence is CSAGSGRAFNEQFF. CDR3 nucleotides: TGCAGTGCTGGATCCGGGAGGGCCTTCAATGAGCAGTTCTTC.

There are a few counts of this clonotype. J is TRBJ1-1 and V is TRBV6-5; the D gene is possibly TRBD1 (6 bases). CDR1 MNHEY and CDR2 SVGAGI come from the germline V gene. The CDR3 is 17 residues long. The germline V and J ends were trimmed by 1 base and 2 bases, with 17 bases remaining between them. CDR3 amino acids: CASSYFIRGAVNTEAFF. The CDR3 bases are TGTGCCAGCAGTTACTTTATCCGGGGGGCAGTAAACACTGAAGCTTTCTTT.

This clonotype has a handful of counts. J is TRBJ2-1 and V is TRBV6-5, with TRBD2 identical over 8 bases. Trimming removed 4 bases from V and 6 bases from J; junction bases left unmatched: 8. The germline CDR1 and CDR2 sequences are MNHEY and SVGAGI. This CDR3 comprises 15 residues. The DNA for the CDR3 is TGTGCCAGCAGTTTCGAGCGGGAGTGGGGCAATGAGCAGTTCTTC. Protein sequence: CASSFEREWGNEQFF.

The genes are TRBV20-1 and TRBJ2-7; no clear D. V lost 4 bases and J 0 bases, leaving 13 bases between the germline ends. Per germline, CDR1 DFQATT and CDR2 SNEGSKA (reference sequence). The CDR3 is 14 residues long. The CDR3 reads CSAIIAGSSYEQYF. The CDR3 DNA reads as TGCAGTGCTATAATAGCCGGAAGCTCCTACGAGCAGTACTTC.

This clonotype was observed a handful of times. CDR3 sequence reads: CASSQADGAYGYTF. The DNA of the CDR3 is TGCGCCAGCAGCCAAGCTGACGGAGCGTATGGCTACACCTTC. The V and J genes are TRBV4-3 and TRBJ1-2; no definite D call. The V end was cut by 1 base, the J end by 5 bases, with 11 bases between. This CDR3 has 14 amino acids. The germline V gene has CDR1 LGHNA and CDR2 YSLEER.

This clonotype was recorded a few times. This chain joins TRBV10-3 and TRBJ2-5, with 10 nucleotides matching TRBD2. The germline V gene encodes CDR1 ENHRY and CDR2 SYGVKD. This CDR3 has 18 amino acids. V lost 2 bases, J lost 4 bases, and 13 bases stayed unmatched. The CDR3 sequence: CAISELTLAGVGVETQYF. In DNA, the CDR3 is TGTGCCATCAGTGAGCTAACTCTAGCGGGAGTGGGTGTAGAGACCCAGTACTTC.

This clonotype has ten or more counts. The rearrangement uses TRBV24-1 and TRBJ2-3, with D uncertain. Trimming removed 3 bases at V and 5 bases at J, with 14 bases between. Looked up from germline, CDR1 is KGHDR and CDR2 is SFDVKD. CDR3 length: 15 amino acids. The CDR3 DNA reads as TGTGCCACCAGTGATCTCCCAGGCAGAGGAGATACGCAGTATTTT. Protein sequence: CATSDLPGRGDTQYF.

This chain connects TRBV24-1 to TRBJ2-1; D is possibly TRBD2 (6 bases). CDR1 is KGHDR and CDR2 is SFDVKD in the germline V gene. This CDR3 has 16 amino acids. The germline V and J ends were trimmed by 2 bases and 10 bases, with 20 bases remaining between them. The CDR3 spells CATSDSGTGAPEEQFF. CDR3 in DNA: TGTGCCACCAGTGATTCCGGGACTGGGGCCCCTGAGGAGCAGTTCTTC.

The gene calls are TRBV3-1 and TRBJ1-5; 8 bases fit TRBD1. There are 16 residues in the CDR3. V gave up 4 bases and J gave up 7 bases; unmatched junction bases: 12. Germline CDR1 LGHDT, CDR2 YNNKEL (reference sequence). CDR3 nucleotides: TGTGCCAGCAGCCCCTTCGTTGACAGGGGTCGGCAGCCCCAGCATTTT. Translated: CASSPFVDRGRQPQHF.

The CDR3, as DNA: TGTGCCAGCAGTTTAGGAATTACAGGGGACTATGGCTACACCTTC. This gives the protein CASSLGITGDYGYTF. The V call is TRBV12-3 or TRBV12-4, the J call TRBJ1-2; 7 positions agree with TRBD1. The CDR3 has 15 residues. The ends lost 1 base at V and 3 bases at J; junction bases unmatched: 5.

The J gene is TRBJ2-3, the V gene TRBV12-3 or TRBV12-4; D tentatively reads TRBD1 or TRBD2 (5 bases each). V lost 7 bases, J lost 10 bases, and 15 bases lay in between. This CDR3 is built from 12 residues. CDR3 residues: CASTLGPGAQYF. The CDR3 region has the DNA TGTGCCAGCACTTTGGGGCCCGGGGCGCAGTATTTT.

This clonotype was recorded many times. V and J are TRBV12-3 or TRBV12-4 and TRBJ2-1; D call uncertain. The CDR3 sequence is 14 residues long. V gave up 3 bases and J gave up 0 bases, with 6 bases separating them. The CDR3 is CASSFGDSYNEQFF. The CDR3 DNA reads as TGTGCCAGCAGTTTTGGGGACTCCTACAATGAGCAGTTCTTC.

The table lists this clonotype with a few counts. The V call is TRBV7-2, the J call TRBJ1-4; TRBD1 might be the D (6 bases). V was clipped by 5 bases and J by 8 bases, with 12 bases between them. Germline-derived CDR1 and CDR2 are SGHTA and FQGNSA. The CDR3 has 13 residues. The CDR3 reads CASSPLQGEKLFF. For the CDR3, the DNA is TGTGCCAGCAGCCCATTACAGGGAGAAAAACTGTTTTTT.

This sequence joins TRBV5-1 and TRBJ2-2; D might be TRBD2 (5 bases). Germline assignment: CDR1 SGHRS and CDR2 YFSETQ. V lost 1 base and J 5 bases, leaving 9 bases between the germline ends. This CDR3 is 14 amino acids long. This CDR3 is CASSLSLATGELFF. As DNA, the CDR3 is TGCGCCAGCAGCTTGAGTCTAGCAACCGGGGAGCTGTTTTTT.

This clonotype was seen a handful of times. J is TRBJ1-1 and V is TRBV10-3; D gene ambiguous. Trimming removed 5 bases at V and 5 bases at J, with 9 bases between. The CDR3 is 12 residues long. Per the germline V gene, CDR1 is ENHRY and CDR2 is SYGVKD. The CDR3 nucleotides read TGTGCCATCAGTCACGAAGGGACTGAAGCTTTCTTT. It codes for CAISHEGTEAFF.

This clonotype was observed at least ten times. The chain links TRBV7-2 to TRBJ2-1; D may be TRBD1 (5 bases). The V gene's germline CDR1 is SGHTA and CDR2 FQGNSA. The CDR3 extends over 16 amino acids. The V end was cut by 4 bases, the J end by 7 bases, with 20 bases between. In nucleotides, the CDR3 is TGTGCCAGCAGCTATGGGGTAGGGGATGGGGAAAATGAGCAGTTCTTC. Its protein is CASSYGVGDGENEQFF.

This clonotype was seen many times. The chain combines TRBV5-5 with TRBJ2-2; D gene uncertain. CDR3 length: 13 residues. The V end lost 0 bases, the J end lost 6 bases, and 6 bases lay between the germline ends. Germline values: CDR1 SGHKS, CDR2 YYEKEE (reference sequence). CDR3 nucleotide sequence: TGTGCCAGCAGCTTGGAGGGTGCCGGGGAGCTGTTTTTT. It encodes CASSLEGAGELFF.

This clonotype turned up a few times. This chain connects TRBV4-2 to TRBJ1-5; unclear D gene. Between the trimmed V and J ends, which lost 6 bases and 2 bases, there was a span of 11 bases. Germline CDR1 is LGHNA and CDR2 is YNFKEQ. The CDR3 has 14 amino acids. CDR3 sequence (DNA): TGTGCCAGCAGTCCCCGGGATGGCAATCAGCCCCAGCATTTT. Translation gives CASSPRDGNQPQHF.

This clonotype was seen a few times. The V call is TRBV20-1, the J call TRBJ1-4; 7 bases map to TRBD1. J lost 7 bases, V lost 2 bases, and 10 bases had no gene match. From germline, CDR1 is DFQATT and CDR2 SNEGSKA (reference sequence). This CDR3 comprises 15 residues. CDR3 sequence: CSARTRSGQSEKLFF. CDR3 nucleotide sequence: TGCAGTGCTAGAACGCGGTCGGGACAGAGTGAAAAACTGTTTTTT.

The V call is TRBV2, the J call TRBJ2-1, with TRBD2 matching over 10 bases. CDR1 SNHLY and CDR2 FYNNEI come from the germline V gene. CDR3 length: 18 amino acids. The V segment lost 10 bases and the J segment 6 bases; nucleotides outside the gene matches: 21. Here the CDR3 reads CAICSTHGASGSGNEQFF. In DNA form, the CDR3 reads TGTGCCATCTGCTCTACACATGGGGCTAGCGGGAGTGGCAATGAGCAGTTCTTC.

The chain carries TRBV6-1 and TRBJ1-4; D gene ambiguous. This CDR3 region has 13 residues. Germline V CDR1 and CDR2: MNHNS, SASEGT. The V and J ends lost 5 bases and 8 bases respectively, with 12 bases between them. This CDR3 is CASSLFSWEKLFF. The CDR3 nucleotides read TGTGCCAGCAGTCTTTTTTCATGGGAAAAACTGTTTTTT.